This is a list of T cell receptor beta chains from one sample in a study of T cell repertoires in cytomegalovirus infection. One entry per CDR3 protein results from TCRdb running MiXCR on the reads. The sample gives more than 250,000 distinct CDR3 sequences, about an eighth of which show up once; 7.5% to 10% is in the top ten. What was sequenced was PBMCs. The receptors stem from a human donor in good health (CMV status not recorded). Some clones in this sample may be carry-over from other donors' samples. Each CDR3 is given with its conserved first and last residue. A D gene is named only where the DNA matches it firmly. For some rows the clone size is stated as once, few or many, or as a class when expanded; others skip it.

j_gene	abundance	v_gene	d_gene	CDR3nt	CDR3aa
TRBJ2-7	few	TRBV6-5	TRBD1	TGTGCCAGCAGTCCCCGGGGACAGAGCCACGAGCAGTACTTC	CASSPRGQSHEQYF
TRBJ1-2	-	TRBV27	-	TGTGCCAGCAGGGGGACCGCTACTGGCTATGGCTACACCTTC	CASRGTATGYGYTF
TRBJ1-4	-	TRBV19	-	TGTGCCAGTAGACGGGTCCGGATCGGTGAAAAACTGTTTTTT	CASRRVRIGEKLFF
TRBJ2-3	few	TRBV29-1	TRBD2	TGCAGCGTTACTAGCGGGGGCCGCACAGATACGCAGTATTTT	CSVTSGGRTDTQYF
TRBJ2-3	-	TRBV20-1	TRBD2	TGCAGTGCGGTGGGGCGGGAGGGCCAAGGTACGCAGTATTTT	CSAVGREGQGTQYF
TRBJ2-7	-	TRBV29-1	TRBD2	TGCAGCGTCGCGGGGGGTAGCGGGAGTTCCTACGAGCAGTACTTC	CSVAGGSGSSYEQYF
TRBJ2-3	-	TRBV9	TRBD1	TGTGCCAGCAGCGTTTGGCAGGGGGACACAGATACGCAGTATTTT	CASSVWQGDTDTQYF
TRBJ2-7	many	TRBV7-2	-	TGTGCCAGCAGCTCCCTGGGGATCGGCGAGCAGTACTTC	CASSSLGIGEQYF
TRBJ2-5	few	TRBV20-1	-	TGCAGTGCCCGGGGCCGCCTTTGGGAGACCCAGTACTTC	CSARGRLWETQYF
TRBJ1-4	-	TRBV5-6	TRBD1	TGTGCCAGCAGCTTAGACAGGGAAGACGAAAAACTGTTTTTT	CASSLDREDEKLFF
TRBJ1-6	many	TRBV15	-	TGTGCCACCAGCAGCCCTGGACAGAGCTCCTATAATTCACCCCTCCACTTT	CATSSPGQSSYNSPLHF
TRBJ2-2	few	TRBV19	-	TGTGCCAGTAGTTTCGCAGGTCCCAAGACGCCCGGGGAGCTGTTTTTT	CASSFAGPKTPGELFF
TRBJ2-1	-	TRBV20-1	-	TGCAGTGCTAGAGGAGGTAGCGAGGGCTCCTACAATGAGCAGTTCTTC	CSARGGSEGSYNEQFF
TRBJ2-3	many	TRBV7-2	TRBD2	TGTGCCAGCACCATCGGACTAGCGGGACGGGCCACAGATACGCAGTATTTT	CASTIGLAGRATDTQYF
TRBJ1-1	-	TRBV27	-	TGTGCCAGCAGTCATCTACAGAACCAGAACACTGAAGCTTTCTTT	CASSHLQNQNTEAFF
TRBJ2-7	few	TRBV4-3	TRBD2	TGCGCCAGCAGCCGGGGCAGCGGGAGGGCCGACTACGAGCAGTACTTC	CASSRGSGRADYEQYF
TRBJ2-7	few	TRBV20-1	-	TGCAGTGGCGGCGGGGCGAGCTCCTACGAGCAGTACTTC	CSGGGASSYEQYF
TRBJ1-1	-	TRBV6-2/TRBV6-3	TRBD1	TGTGCCAGCACCACCGACAGGGTCACTGAAGCTTTCTTT	CASTTDRVTEAFF
TRBJ2-6	few	TRBV7-2	TRBD1	TGTGCCAGCAGCTTAAAAACGACAGGGGGGCGCGTCCTGACTTTC	CASSLKTTGGRVLTF